Following are 18 T cell receptor beta chains from one sample sequenced in a study of graft-versus-host responses after intestinal transplantation (dated by TCRdb to the early 2020s). Receptor libraries were prepared by the immunoSEQ multiplex PCR assay. In its TCRdb copy, this immuneACCESS table keeps in-frame sequences only and misses some clones. Where compared with another copy, unresolved V genes explain less than half of these, and the others have no known cause. The sample profile shows more than 20,000 clones; 89% of them were found once. The ten largest clonotypes hold under 6.5% of the sample. Here the sequenced sample was PBMCs, taken roughly ten weeks after intestinal transplantation. Source of these receptors: a human patient who received an intestinal transplant, so some T cells may come from the graft donor.

The J gene is TRBJ2-7, the V gene TRBV4-3; D gene uncertain. CDR1 is LGHNA, CDR2 YSLEER, per germline. CDR3 length: 15 amino acids. The V end was cut by 4 bases, the J end by 3 bases, with 16 bases between. CDR3 residues: CASSPRPEPHYEQYF. CDR3 DNA sequence: TGCGCCAGCAGCCCCAGACCAGAACCCCACTACGAGCAGTACTTC.

The CDR3 loop is CASSLGHSYEQYF. The CDR3 coding sequence is TGTGCCAGCAGCTTAGGACACTCCTACGAGCAGTACTTC. The V and J genes are TRBV5-6 and TRBJ2-7, with D perhaps TRBD1 (5 bases). CDR1 and CDR2 from the germline V gene are SGHDT and YYEEEE. The V end lost 2 bases, the J end lost 0 bases, and 6 bases lay between the germline ends. This CDR3 has 13 amino acids.

The J gene is TRBJ2-1, the V gene TRBV15; 10 positions agree with TRBD2. The germline CDR1 and CDR2 sequences are LNHNV and YYDKDF (reference sequence). Losses at the gene ends were 5 bases for V and 8 bases for J; bases not matched to a gene: 12. CDR3 size: 16 residues. CDR3 in DNA: TGTGCCACCAGCGATTACATAGCGGGGGGCCGCCATGAGCAGTTCTTC. It codes for CATSDYIAGGRHEQFF.

Worth noting for this clone: This sample includes further DNA sequences coding for the same CDR3. This chain uses TRBV11-2 with TRBJ2-5; 9 bases line up with TRBD2. With 5 bases clipped from V and 4 bases from J, the junction kept 20 bases outside the gene matches. The CDR3 covers 19 residues. Germline CDR1 SGHAT, CDR2 FQNNGV. CDR3 loop: CASSGAAGGPGSVVETQYF. Here the CDR3 DNA reads TGTGCCAGCAGCGGAGCGGCGGGGGGGCCCGGGTCTGTTGTAGAGACCCAGTACTTC.

The chain has TRBV7-2 and TRBJ2-3; D might be TRBD2 (6 bases). Per the germline V gene, CDR1 is SGHTA and CDR2 is FQGNSA. Trimming removed 0 bases at V and 6 bases at J, with 13 bases between. This CDR3 spans 15 amino acids. The CDR3 coding sequence is TGTGCCAGCAGCTTAGCGCGGGAAGGTCGCGATACGCAGTATTTT. It yields the protein CASSLAREGRDTQYF.

The gene calls are TRBV7-9 and TRBJ2-7; D is tentatively TRBD1 or TRBD2 (5 bases each). This CDR3 is built from 14 residues. The germline gives CDR1 SEHNR, CDR2 FQNEAQ (reference sequence). V lost 6 bases and J 5 bases, leaving 17 bases between the germline ends. CDR3 sequence (DNA): TGTGCCAGCAGTGGGACGGTTGGAAGCGACGAGCAGTACTTC. Translation: CASSGTVGSDEQYF.

The rearrangement joins TRBV27 to TRBJ2-3, with 9 bases identical to TRBD1. The germline V gene encodes CDR1 MNHEY and CDR2 SMNVEV (reference sequence). This CDR3 is 14 amino acids long. Trimming removed 4 bases from V and 6 bases from J; junction bases left unmatched: 5. DNA of the CDR3: TGTGCCAGCAGTTCACCGGGACAGGGTGATACGCAGTATTTT. As protein: CASSSPGQGDTQYF.

The chain couples TRBV6-5 to TRBJ2-7; a possible D gene is TRBD1 (6 bases). Trimming cost V 5 bases and J 3 bases, with 11 bases left between them. The germline V gene encodes CDR1 MNHEY and CDR2 SVGAGI. The CDR3 consists of 13 residues. CDR3: CASSPGHSYEQYF. CDR3 nucleotides: TGTGCCAGCAGTCCGGGACACAGCTACGAGCAGTACTTC.

The V and J genes are TRBV28 and TRBJ1-4; 7 bases fit TRBD1. This CDR3 has 13 residues. CDR1 is MDHEN and CDR2 is SYDVKM in the germline V gene. The ends lost 4 bases at V and 7 bases at J; junction bases unmatched: 3. CDR3: CASSWYRGEKLFF. Here the CDR3 DNA reads TGTGCCAGCAGTTGGTACAGGGGTGAAAAACTGTTTTTT. Complete variable domain (other parts from reference TRBV28 and TRBJ1-4): DVKVTQSSRYLVKRTGEKVFLECVQDMDHENMFWYRQDPGLGLRLIYFSYDVKMKEKGDIPEGYSVSREKKERFSLILESASTNQTSMYLCASSWYRGEKLFFGSGTQLSVL.

The V gene is TRBV4-3, the J gene TRBJ2-2; 7 bases line up with TRBD1. V lost 3 bases to trimming and J lost 4 bases; unmatched junction nucleotides: 2. The CDR3 sequence is 14 residues long. Germline lookup yields CDR1 LGHNA and CDR2 YSLEER. The CDR3 sequence is CASSHYRGTGELFF. CDR3 DNA sequence: TGCGCCAGCAGCCATTACAGGGGCACCGGGGAGCTGTTTTTT.

The gene calls are TRBV27 and TRBJ1-5; D may be TRBD1 (5 bases). CDR1 is MNHEY and CDR2 is SMNVEV in the germline V gene (reference sequence). This CDR3 region has 16 residues. Deletions cut 4 bases from V and 7 bases from J, with 20 bases between. The DNA for the CDR3 is TGTGCCAGCAGTTCGCTGCCCCCAGGGAGCGGCCAGCCCCAGCATTTT. Translation: CASSSLPPGSGQPQHF.

The rearrangement joins TRBV9 to TRBJ2-2; perhaps D is TRBD1 or TRBD2 (6 bases each). Germline CDR1 reads SGDLS; CDR2 reads YYNGEE. This CDR3 has 13 residues. Trimming removed 2 bases from V and 6 bases from J, with 8 bases in between. The CDR3: CASSVGGAGELFF. For the CDR3, the DNA is TGTGCCAGCAGCGTGGGGGGCGCCGGGGAGCTGTTTTTT.

This chain links TRBV5-1 with TRBJ2-7; D uncertain. Germline values: CDR1 SGHRS, CDR2 YFSETQ. Trimming stripped 4 bases from V and 2 bases from J, with 13 bases between. The CDR3 sequence is 14 residues long. The CDR3 DNA sequence: TGCGCCAGCAGCCTGAAGGACGGCGCCTACGAGCAGTACTTC. Translated, it gives CASSLKDGAYEQYF. Variable domain in full (rest from reference TRBV5-1 and TRBJ2-7): KAGVTQTPRYLIKTRGQQVTLSCSPISGHRSVSWYQQTPGQGLQFLFEYFSETQRNKGNFPGRFSGRQFSNSRSEMNVSTLELGDSALYLCASSLKDGAYEQYFGPGTRLTVT.

The chain combines TRBV7-2 with TRBJ2-3, with D perhaps matching TRBD1 (5 bases). Between the trimmed V and J ends, which lost 5 bases and 5 bases, there was a span of 8 bases. This CDR3 is built from 12 residues. Germline loops: CDR1 SGHTA, CDR2 FQGNSA. The CDR3 region is CASSPQGDTQYF. Written as DNA, the CDR3 is TGTGCCAGCAGCCCCCAGGGAGATACGCAGTATTTT. Full variable domain (remainder filled in from reference TRBV7-2 and TRBJ2-3): GAGVSQSPSNKVTEKGKDVELRCDPISGHTALYWYRQSLGQGLEFLIYFQGNSAPDKSGLPSDRFSAERTGGSVSTLTIQRTQQEDSAVYLCASSPQGDTQYFGPGTRLTVL.

This clone occurred once. This chain links TRBV6-6 with TRBJ2-7; weak D call: TRBD2 (5 bases). CDR1 MNHNY and CDR2 SVGAGI come from the germline V gene (reference sequence). The CDR3 loop spans 14 amino acids. Trimming shortened V by 0 bases and J by 1 base, and 7 bases separated the two germline ends. CDR3 region: CASSYSEVSYEQYF. CDR3 nucleotides: TGTGCCAGCAGTTACTCGGAGGTATCCTACGAGCAGTACTTC.

V gene TRBV9 combines with J gene TRBJ1-2; D gene uncertain. This CDR3 comprises 15 residues. The germline gives CDR1 SGDLS, CDR2 YYNGEE. V dropped 4 bases and J dropped 3 bases, with 16 bases sitting between them. The DNA of the CDR3 is TGTGCCAGCAGCCCCAATCCGGGCCCCGACTATGGCTACACCTTC. Translated, it gives CASSPNPGPDYGYTF. Supplemented by reference TRBV9 and TRBJ1-2, the full variable domain reads DSGVTQTPKHLITATGQRVTLRCSPRSGDLSVYWYQQSLDQGLQFLIQYYNGEERAKGNILERFSAQQFPDLHSELNLSSLELGDSALYFCASSPNPGPDYGYTFGSGTRLTVV.

The CDR3 sequence is CASSLIGLAANTQYF. The CDR3 region has the DNA TGTGCCAGCAGCTTAATTGGACTAGCAGCTAATACGCAGTATTTT. This chain connects TRBV7-8 to TRBJ2-3; 8 bases agree with TRBD2. The ends lost 2 bases at V and 7 bases at J; junction bases unmatched: 8. The CDR3 has 15 amino acids. The germline V gene encodes CDR1 SGHVS and CDR2 FQNEAQ.

V usage is TRBV30 and J usage is TRBJ1-4, with no clear D. In germline, CDR1 is GTSNPN, CDR2 SVGIG (reference sequence). The CDR3 extends over 20 amino acids. Trimming took off 0 bases at V and 0 bases at J, with 23 bases between the two ends. Written as DNA, the CDR3 is TGTGCCTGGAGTGTACTCGAAGGATGGGCGGGCCGTGCAACTAATGAAAAACTGTTTTTT. It codes for CAWSVLEGWAGRATNEKLFF.